A single sample is the source of the 23 T cell receptor beta chains below, sequenced in a study of blood T cell repertoires in COVID-19. Clones were sequenced by immunoSEQ multiplex PCR, and TCRdb holds only the in-frame ones, with some missing. Here the sample spans a few hundred thousand clones, 85% being singletons. The source material was PBMCs or T cells enriched from blood (not recorded which). Every receptor here comes from a woman aged 45-59 years who had recovered from COVID-19.

This chain connects TRBV19 to TRBJ1-5, with 9 bases fitting TRBD1. Germline V lookup: CDR1 LNHDA, CDR2 SQIVND (reference sequence). Losses at the gene ends were 5 bases for V and 2 bases for J; bases not matched to a gene: 4. There are 15 residues in the CDR3. The CDR3 here is CASSSQGAGNQPQHF. The CDR3 DNA sequence: TGTGCCAGTAGTTCACAGGGGGCAGGCAATCAGCCCCAGCATTTT.

In this sample, this clone turned up a few times. The gene calls are TRBV7-2 and TRBJ1-1; D ambiguous. This CDR3 is built from 14 residues. The V gene lost 5 bases and the J gene lost 3 bases, with 13 bases spanning the gap. Germline V gene sequence: CDR1 SGHTA, CDR2 FQGNSA. The CDR3 sequence: CASSPGSGYTEAFF. The CDR3 DNA reads as TGTGCCAGCAGCCCGGGGTCAGGTTACACTGAAGCTTTCTTT.

CDR3 nucleotides: TGCGCCAGCAGCCTGGTACTAAACCAAGAGACCCAGTACTTC. This encodes CASSLVLNQETQYF. This chain links TRBV5-1 with TRBJ2-5; the D is unclear. Germline V gene sequence: CDR1 SGHRS, CDR2 YFSETQ. V was clipped by 4 bases and J by 0 bases, with 10 bases between them. The CDR3 loop spans 14 amino acids.

The chain joins TRBV6-5 to TRBJ1-1, with no clear D. The germline V gene has CDR1 MNHEY and CDR2 SVGAGI. The CDR3 sequence is 13 residues long. V lost 4 bases to trimming and J lost 3 bases, with 9 bases between them. The CDR3 protein is CASSFHQDTEAFF. DNA of the CDR3: TGTGCCAGCAGTTTCCACCAGGACACTGAAGCTTTCTTT.

The chain recombines TRBV13 with TRBJ2-1, with TRBD2 matching over 9 bases. The CDR3 is 17 residues long. The V gene's germline CDR1 is PRHDT and CDR2 FYEKMQ (reference sequence). With 5 bases clipped from V and 2 bases from J, the junction kept 10 bases outside the gene matches. The CDR3 region is CASSQGPGLAAYNEQFF. The CDR3 DNA sequence: TGTGCCAGCAGCCAAGGACCGGGACTAGCCGCCTACAATGAGCAGTTCTTC.

This clone was seen only a few times. The chain is built from TRBV9 and TRBJ1-5; D remains unclear. Between the trimmed V and J ends, which lost 2 bases and 1 base, there was a span of 4 bases. The V gene's germline CDR1 is SGDLS and CDR2 YYNGEE. The length of the CDR3 is 13 residues. The CDR3 is CASSVESNQPQHF. The CDR3 nucleotides read TGTGCCAGCAGCGTCGAGAGCAATCAGCCCCAGCATTTT. Full variable domain (outside the CDR3, taken from reference TRBV9 and TRBJ1-5): DSGVTQTPKHLITATGQRVTLRCSPRSGDLSVYWYQQSLDQGLQFLIQYYNGEERAKGNILERFSAQQFPDLHSELNLSSLELGDSALYFCASSVESNQPQHFGDGTRLSIL.

This sequence joins TRBV25-1 and TRBJ2-3, with D maybe TRBD2 (6 bases). V was trimmed by 4 bases and J by 2 bases, leaving 13 bases between them. The CDR3 loop spans 15 amino acids. CDR1 is MGHDK, CDR2 SYGVNS, per germline. CDR3 nucleotide sequence: TGTGCCAGCAGTGGATATAGCGGTTCCACAGATACGCAGTATTTT. Protein product: CASSGYSGSTDTQYF.

This chain joins TRBV18 and TRBJ2-2; a weak D match, TRBD1 (6 bases). In germline, CDR1 is KGHSH, CDR2 LQKENI. The CDR3 is made up of 17 amino acids. With 5 bases removed from V and 5 bases from J, the gap between germline ends came to 21 bases. CDR3 nucleotide sequence: TGTGCCAGCTCAACGAAACGACCGGGACATCTTACCGGGGAGCTGTTTTTT. Translating gives CASSTKRPGHLTGELFF.

The chain uses TRBV5-1 and TRBJ1-4, with D possibly TRBD1 on 6 matching bases. Between the trimmed V and J ends, which lost 1 base and 0 bases, there was a span of 7 bases. The CDR3 is made up of 15 amino acids. Germline CDR1 and CDR2: SGHRS and YFSETQ. CDR3 coding DNA: TGCGCCAGCAGCTTGACAGGGTCAACTAATGAAAAACTGTTTTTT. Translation gives CASSLTGSTNEKLFF.

V and J are TRBV24-1 and TRBJ1-5; D unclear. CDR1 and CDR2 from the germline V gene are KGHDR and SFDVKD. V lost 5 bases, J lost 6 bases, and 16 bases lay in between. This CDR3 is 15 amino acids long. CDR3 coding DNA: TGTGCCACCAGTGTTGAGGACGGACTACCTCAGCCCCAGCATTTT. This translates into CATSVEDGLPQPQHF.

CDR3 sequence (DNA): TGTGCCAGCAGTATGGACAGGGGCCACGAGCAGTACTTC. Its protein is CASSMDRGHEQYF. This chain joins TRBV12-3 or TRBV12-4 and TRBJ2-7, with 9 bases lining up with TRBD1. V lost 5 bases to trimming and J lost 5 bases; unmatched junction nucleotides: 4. The CDR3 contains 13 residues.

The chain links TRBV19 to TRBJ1-2; D unresolved. The germline CDR1 and CDR2 sequences are LNHDA and SQIVND (reference sequence). The CDR3 runs to 12 residues. Trimming pared 4 bases from V and 3 bases from J, leaving 6 bases between. The CDR3 reads CASSNGDYGYTF. The CDR3, as DNA: TGTGCCAGTAGTAACGGAGACTATGGCTACACCTTC.

The J gene is TRBJ1-5, the V gene TRBV4-2; a weak D match, TRBD1 (6 bases). The CDR3 is 16 amino acids. V gave up 0 bases and J gave up 6 bases, with 15 bases separating them. The germline CDR1 and CDR2 sequences are LGHNA and YNFKEQ. CDR3 nucleotide sequence: TGTGCCAGCAGCCAAGAGGGACGTAGAGGGGGTCAGCCCCAGCATTTT. Translating it yields CASSQEGRRGGQPQHF.

This clone was seen once. This chain uses TRBV7-2 with TRBJ1-1, with TRBD1 as a possible D gene (6 bases). The CDR3 runs 16 residues. CDR1 is SGHTA, CDR2 FQGNSA, per germline. The ends were cut back, 2 bases at V and 3 bases at J, with 16 bases in the middle. CDR3 nucleotides: TGTGCCAGCAGCTTACCCCAGGGGCAGGGAGACACTGAAGCTTTCTTT. Its translation is CASSLPQGQGDTEAFF.

Written as DNA, the CDR3 is TGCGCCAGCAGCTTGTCAACTAGCGGGAGATTGGGCGAGCAGTACTTC. Residues: CASSLSTSGRLGEQYF. The chain is built from TRBV5-1 and TRBJ2-7, with TRBD2 matching 11 bases. This CDR3 spans 16 amino acids. V lost 1 base, J lost 6 bases, and 9 bases stayed unmatched. Germline V gene data show CDR1 as SGHRS and CDR2 as YFSETQ.

The J gene is TRBJ1-1, the V gene TRBV14, with D possibly matching TRBD1 (5 bases). The V end was cut by 0 bases, the J end by 2 bases, with 10 bases between. CDR3 length equals 15 residues. Germline CDR1 is SGHDN and CDR2 is FVKESK. The chain's CDR3 is CASSQDAGINTEAFF. CDR3 nucleotides: TGTGCCAGCAGCCAAGACGCAGGGATTAACACTGAAGCTTTCTTT.

The CDR3: CASAQGLNEKLFF. The CDR3 DNA follows: TGTGCCAGCGCCCAGGGGCTTAATGAAAAACTGTTTTTT. The chain uses TRBV3-1 (or the pseudogene TRBV3-2) and TRBJ1-4; possible D gene TRBD1, 6 bases. Germline V gene sequence: CDR1 LGHDT, CDR2 YNNKEL (reference sequence). This CDR3 has 13 amino acids. V was pared by 8 bases and J by 4 bases, with 11 bases between.

CDR3 sequence: CASRDRGHTGELFF. In DNA form, the CDR3 reads TGCGCCAGCCGTGACAGGGGCCACACCGGGGAGCTGTTTTTT. The chain combines TRBV5-1 with TRBJ2-2; the match to TRBD1 covers 8 bases. The CDR3 contains 14 residues. From germline, CDR1 is SGHRS and CDR2 YFSETQ. V was pared by 7 bases and J by 3 bases, with 5 bases of the junction left unmatched.

Only a few counts were recorded for this clone. The V gene is TRBV2, the J gene TRBJ2-7, with 7 nucleotides matching TRBD1. This CDR3 region has 14 residues. J lost 2 bases, V lost 8 bases, and 9 bases had no gene match. Germline assignment: CDR1 SNHLY and CDR2 FYNNEI. In nucleotides, the CDR3 is TGTGCCAGCTTCAAGGACAGGACAACCTACGAGCAGTACTTC. Its translation is CASFKDRTTYEQYF.

The J gene is TRBJ1-2, the V gene TRBV6-5, with TRBD1 as a possible D gene (5 bases). The V end lost 6 bases, the J end lost 8 bases, and 19 bases lay between the germline ends. From germline, CDR1 is MNHEY and CDR2 SVGAGI. The CDR3 loop spans 14 amino acids. The DNA of the CDR3 is TGTGCCAGCAGGGCCAGGTCGGGGGATAACGGCTACACCTTC. Translating it yields CASRARSGDNGYTF.

This chain links TRBV6-1 with TRBJ2-7; D perhaps matches TRBD2 (6 bases). The CDR3 spans 15 residues. The ends were cut back, 3 bases at V and 11 bases at J, with 23 bases in the middle. Germline assignment: CDR1 MNHNS and CDR2 SASEGT. CDR3 sequence: CASSETRGWRGAEYF. The CDR3 coding sequence is TGTGCCAGCAGTGAGACCCGAGGTTGGAGGGGCGCTGAGTACTTC.

The chain couples TRBV5-5 to TRBJ1-1; unclear D gene. This CDR3 is built from 14 residues. V was pared by 2 bases and J by 1 base, with 9 bases between. Germline V gene lookup returns CDR1 SGHKS and CDR2 YYEKEE (reference sequence). CDR3 bases: TGTGCCAGCAGCTTATGGCAGGAGAACACTGAAGCTTTCTTT. Translation: CASSLWQENTEAFF.

The V and J genes are TRBV10-3 and TRBJ2-1; 7 bases map to TRBD2. The CDR3 is 15 amino acids. Trimming removed 6 bases from V and 6 bases from J; junction bases left unmatched: 11. CDR1 and CDR2 (germline): ENHRY, SYGVKD. CDR3 region: CAIRGTTRTGNEQFF. The DNA of the CDR3 is TGTGCCATCAGGGGGACTACCCGGACGGGCAATGAGCAGTTCTTC.